The 24 T cell receptor beta chains below come from one sample, sequenced in a study of T cell clonality in common variable immunodeficiency. The antigens of these receptors remain unknown. The repertoire was sequenced with immunoSEQ multiplex PCR; TCRdb's copy has only in-frame clones and lacks some. The record shows over 30,000 clones for this sample, with no singletons present. The study, taken as a whole, reports: Common variable immunodeficiency TCR beta sequences reportedly had fewer deletions and N-nucleotide insertions.

Sequenced material: peripheral blood mononuclear cells. The receptor set was obtained from a human donor with common variable immunodeficiency.

This clone was counted between two and nine times. Read data end 3 residues before the CDR3 end; the end is taken from the germline J gene. The rearrangement uses TRBV6-1 and TRBJ2-1, with TRBD2 matching over 7 bases. V was pared by 4 bases and J by 0 bases, with 3 bases of the junction left unmatched. This CDR3 contains 15 residues. CDR1 MNHNS and CDR2 SASEGT come from the germline V gene. The CDR3 spells CASSATSDSYNEQFF. CDR3 DNA (partial): TGTGCCAGCAGTGCTACTAGCGACTCCTACAATGAG.

A note on this clone: The sequence runs out 3 residues before the end of the CDR3; the remainder is reconstructed from the germline J gene. The chain joins TRBV5-1 to TRBJ2-3; TRBD1 aligns across 8 bases. From germline, CDR1 is SGHRS and CDR2 YFSETQ. The junction had 2 bases not matched to a gene; V was cut back by 1 base and J by 4 bases. CDR3 length: 14 amino acids. Here the CDR3 reads CASSLWTGPDTQYF. The covered CDR3 bases are TGCGCCAGCAGCTTGTGGACAGGGCCAGATACG.

This clone was observed at least ten times. The CDR3 end falls 3 residues outside the read, so it is completed with the germline J gene. This chain uses TRBV20-1 with TRBJ1-1, with 9 bases matching TRBD1. The CDR3 runs 13 residues. The V gene's germline CDR1 is DFQATT and CDR2 SNEGSKA (reference sequence). CDR3 in amino acids: CSARGDRVLGAFF. The part of the CDR3 DNA that was read is TGCAGTGCTAGAGGGGACAGGGTCCTTGGA.

This clone was seen more than once but under ten times. Sequencing ends 3 residues short of the CDR3 end; the germline J gene provides the rest. The rearrangement joins TRBV19 to TRBJ1-1; 8 bases agree with TRBD1. After removal of 7 bases from V and 3 bases from J, the junction contained 10 bases not matched to a gene. CDR3 size: 15 residues. Germline V gives CDR1 LNHDA, CDR2 SQIVND (reference sequence). The CDR3 DNA, read in part, is TGTGCCAGTACCCCTCAGGGGGCATGGGACACTGAA. Translation gives CASTPQGAWDTE. The complete CDR3 sequence is CASTPQGAWDTEAFF.

This clone has at least ten counts. The CDR3 is cut off 3 residues early in the read; its end comes from the germline J gene. J is TRBJ2-3 and V is TRBV29-1; TRBD2 matches at 14 bases. Trimming took 1 base from V and 6 from J; bases not matched to a gene: 6. In germline, CDR1 is SQVTM, CDR2 ANQGSEA. The length of the CDR3 is 16 residues. This chain's CDR3 is CSVEVGLAGDLDTQYF. The CDR3 DNA, read in part, is TGCAGCGTTGAAGTGGGACTAGCGGGAGATTTGGATACG.

In this sample, this clone turned up a few times. Read data end 3 residues before the CDR3 end; the end is taken from the germline J gene. V gene TRBV19 combines with J gene TRBJ2-7; TRBD1 might be the D (6 bases). The CDR3 is 13 amino acids. Germline V gene sequence: CDR1 LNHDA, CDR2 SQIVND (reference sequence). The V end was cut by 10 bases, the J end by 2 bases, with 15 bases between. CDR3 bases read: TGTGCCACCAGGACAGAATTTACCTACGAG. This encodes CATRTEFTYE. From start to end, the CDR3 is CATRTEFTYEQYF.

The sample holds a few counts of this clone. The missing CDR3 end, 3 residues past where the read stops, is filled in from the germline J gene. The chain combines TRBV5-1 with TRBJ1-2; D is possibly TRBD1 (6 bases). Germline lookup yields CDR1 SGHRS and CDR2 YFSETQ. This CDR3 has 15 amino acids. V was trimmed by 4 bases and J by 5 bases, leaving 18 bases between them. The CDR3 reads CASSGSLTGNYGYTF. The part of the CDR3 DNA that was read is TGCGCCAGCAGCGGATCCCTTACAGGGAATTATGGC.

This clone has at least ten counts. The read gets to within 3 residues of the CDR3 end, and the germline J gene fills in the rest. J is TRBJ2-3 and V is TRBV18, with D possibly TRBD1 on 6 matching bases. The CDR3 has 13 amino acids. Per germline, CDR1 KGHSH and CDR2 LQKENI. The germline V and J ends were trimmed by 6 bases and 2 bases, with 9 bases remaining between them. The CDR3 here is CASSDSLTDTQYF. Incomplete CDR3 DNA: TGTGCCAGCTCGGACAGCCTCACAGATACG. Filled out from reference TRBV18 and TRBJ2-3, the complete variable domain reads NAGVMQNPRHLVRRRGQEARLRCSPMKGHSHVYWYRQLPEEGLKFMVYLQKENIIDESGMPKERFSAEFPKEGPSILRIQQVVRGDSAAYFCASSDSLTDTQYFGPGTRLTVL.

This CDR3 is CASSLFQGDTEAFF. Partial CDR3 DNA: TGTGCCAGCAGCTTATTTCAGGGGGACACTGAA. The genes are TRBV7-2 and TRBJ1-1; 7 nucleotides align to TRBD1. Read sequence stops 3 residues before the CDR3 end, and the germline J gene provides the missing end. V lost 2 bases, J lost 3 bases, and 3 bases stayed unmatched. The CDR3 sequence is 14 residues long. The germline CDR1 and CDR2 sequences are SGHTA and FQGNSA.

This clone was observed many times. The CDR3 protein is CAWSGLAGYNEQFF. Incomplete CDR3 DNA: TGTGCCTGGAGTGGACTAGCGGGATACAATGAG. The rearrangement links TRBV30 to TRBJ2-1; TRBD2 aligns across 11 bases. The CDR3 end is not reached by the read, which stops 3 residues before it; the germline J gene fills it in. The V segment lost 1 base and the J segment 4 bases; nucleotides outside the gene matches: 0. Germline V gene data show CDR1 as GTSNPN and CDR2 as SVGIG (reference sequence). This CDR3 has 14 amino acids. The full variable domain, with the rest looked up from reference TRBV30 and TRBJ2-1, is SQTIHQWPATLVQPVGSPLSLECTVEGTSNPNLYWYRQAAGRGLQLLFYSVGIGQISSEVPQNLSASRPQDRQFILSSKKLLLSDSGFYLCAWSGLAGYNEQFFGPGTRLTVL.

As concerns this clone: The CDR3 end lies 3 residues beyond the end of the read and is filled in from the germline J gene. The gene calls are TRBV5-1 and TRBJ1-2; D possibly corresponds to TRBD1 (6 bases). Germline CDR1 reads SGHRS; CDR2 reads YFSETQ. V shed 0 bases and J shed 1 base, with 16 bases lying between them. CDR3 length: 17 amino acids. CDR3 region: CASSLAWTVGVNYGYTF. The CDR3 bases that were read are TGCGCCAGCAGCTTGGCCTGGACAGTGGGGGTTAACTATGGC.

This clone was seen a few times. The read stops 3 residues short of the end of the CDR3; the missing end is completed from the germline J gene. The chain combines TRBV30 with TRBJ2-2; D is possibly TRBD2 (6 bases). This CDR3 has 14 residues. Germline CDR1 is GTSNPN and CDR2 is SVGIG (reference sequence). Trimming stripped 0 bases from V and 4 bases from J, with 9 bases between. The CDR3 sequence is CAWSVMGGTGELFF. The part of the CDR3 DNA that was read is TGTGCCTGGAGTGTAATGGGGGGCACCGGGGAG.

Comments on this clone: The sequenced fragment ends 3 residues before the CDR3 boundary, so the rest is inferred from the germline J gene. The chain links TRBV2 to TRBJ2-5; 7 bases fit TRBD1. CDR3 size: 11 residues. Germline assignment: CDR1 SNHLY and CDR2 FYNNEI. V lost 8 bases and J lost 3; bases outside the gene matches: 0. The CDR3 sequence: CASGTEETQYF. The part of the CDR3 DNA that was read is TGTGCCAGCGGGACAGAAGAGACC. The variable domain in full, with the rest retrieved from reference TRBV2 and TRBJ2-5, is EPEVTQTPSHQVTQMGQEVILRCVPISNHLYFYWYRQILGQKVEFLVSFYNNEISEKSEIFDDQFSVERPDGSNFTLKIRSTKLEDSAMYFCASGTEETQYFGPGTRLLVL.

This clone was seen repeatedly, ten times or more. The read halts 3 residues ahead of the CDR3 end, with the missing end drawn from the germline J gene. The chain employs TRBV20-1 and TRBJ1-4, with D possibly being TRBD1 (6 bases). CDR3 length: 15 residues. CDR1 DFQATT and CDR2 SNEGSKA come from the germline V gene (reference sequence). Trimming took 5 bases from V and 8 from J, leaving 21 bases between them. The CDR3 sequence: CSASHSGESEEKLFF. The CDR3 bases that were read are TGCAGTGCTTCCCACTCAGGGGAGTCCGAAGAAAAA.

This clone was seen ten or more times. The read falls 3 residues short of the CDR3 end, and the missing part is taken from the germline J gene. V is TRBV18 and J is TRBJ1-1; no reliable D call. The V end lost 1 base, the J end lost 1 base, and 10 bases lay between the germline ends. Germline V gene sequence: CDR1 KGHSH, CDR2 LQKENI. The CDR3 runs to 15 residues. The part of the CDR3 DNA that was read is TGTGCCAGCTCACCACGGCAGGAGCCGAACACTGAA. Its protein is CASSPRQEPNTE. The full CDR3 sequence reads CASSPRQEPNTEAFF.

Comment on this clone: Read data end 3 residues before the CDR3 end; the end is taken from the germline J gene. The genes are TRBV30 and TRBJ1-3, with D perhaps TRBD1 (5 bases). The CDR3 runs to 15 residues. V was trimmed by 0 bases and J by 2 bases, leaving 11 bases between them. Germline V gene lookup returns CDR1 GTSNPN and CDR2 SVGIG (reference sequence). CDR3 DNA, as far as it was read: TGTGCCTGGAGTGTAATCGGGGGTGCTGGAAACACC. This gives the protein CAWSVIGGAGNT. The full CDR3 is CAWSVIGGAGNTIYF.

The sample holds many counts of this clone. The read is 3 residues too short to cover the CDR3 end, so that end is filled in from the germline J gene. The chain couples TRBV30 to TRBJ2-3; 10 bases map to TRBD2. J lost 4 bases, V lost 4 bases, and 5 bases had no gene match. The CDR3 loop spans 14 amino acids. CDR1 and CDR2 (germline): GTSNPN, SVGIG (reference sequence). The CDR3 sequence: CAWNLAGVSDTQYF. Incomplete CDR3 DNA: TGTGCCTGGAACCTAGCGGGAGTGTCAGATACG.

This clone was seen repeatedly, ten times or more. The read falls 3 residues short of the CDR3 end, and the missing part is taken from the germline J gene. V is TRBV5-1 and J is TRBJ1-1, with no clear D. Germline lookup yields CDR1 SGHRS and CDR2 YFSETQ. The V gene lost 0 bases and the J gene lost 5 bases, with 8 bases spanning the gap. CDR3 length: 13 residues. The sequenced part of the CDR3 DNA is TGCGCCAGCAGCTTGGATTCAGAGACTGAA. The encoded protein is CASSLDSETE. The CDR3 in full is CASSLDSETEAFF.

This clone came up many times. The read falls 3 residues short of the CDR3 end, and the missing part is taken from the germline J gene. This chain connects TRBV20-1 to TRBJ1-1; unclear D gene. Germline lookup yields CDR1 DFQATT and CDR2 SNEGSKA (reference sequence). Trimming left V 0 bases short and J 1 base short, with 6 bases between. The CDR3 consists of 13 residues. The CDR3 protein is CSARDIGNTEAFF. The sequenced part of the CDR3 DNA is TGCAGTGCTAGAGATATCGGGAACACTGAA.

This clone turned up a few times. The read halts 3 residues ahead of the CDR3 end, with the missing end drawn from the germline J gene. The J gene is TRBJ2-1, the V gene TRBV2; 7 nucleotides match TRBD2. Germline V gene sequence: CDR1 SNHLY, CDR2 FYNNEI. The CDR3 loop spans 16 amino acids. V dropped 7 bases and J dropped 0; count of bases not matched to a gene: 9. The CDR3 is CASKRTRELSYNEQFF. The CDR3 bases that were read are TGTGCCAGCAAACGGACGCGGGAGCTCTCCTACAATGAG.

This clone came up many times. Read data end 3 residues before the CDR3 end; the end is taken from the germline J gene. The V gene is TRBV5-6, the J gene TRBJ1-2; D perhaps matches TRBD1 (6 bases). The CDR3 contains 14 residues. Trimming removed 5 bases at V and 4 bases at J, with 15 bases between. CDR1 and CDR2 from the germline V gene are SGHDT and YYEEEE. The CDR3 spells CASSEPGHSYGYTF. The sequenced CDR3 bases are TGTGCCAGCAGTGAGCCGGGACACAGCTATGGC. Using reference TRBV5-6 and TRBJ1-2 for the parts outside the CDR3, the full variable domain is DAGVTQSPTHLIKTRGQQVTLRCSPKSGHDTVSWYQQALGQGPQFIFQYYEEEERQRGNFPDRFSGHQFPNYSSELNVNALLLGDSALYLCASSEPGHSYGYTFGSGTRLTVV.

This clone was seen more than once but under ten times. A read error may account for a junction end that differs from germline. The read terminates 3 residues ahead of where the CDR3 ends, so the germline J gene completes it. The chain recombines TRBV6-1 with TRBJ1-3, with D possibly being TRBD1 (5 bases). The germline CDR1 and CDR2 sequences are MNHNS and SASEGT. The CDR3 covers 14 residues. CDR3 residues: CASREGHSGNTIYF. Partial CDR3 DNA: TGTGCCAGCAGGGAAGGACACTCTGGAAACACC.

At least ten counts were recorded for this clone. The read stops 3 residues short of the end of the CDR3; the missing end is completed from the germline J gene. The chain has TRBV6-1 and TRBJ2-3, with D possibly matching TRBD2 (6 bases). V lost 4 bases and J 1 base, leaving 12 bases between the germline ends. Germline values: CDR1 MNHNS, CDR2 SASEGT. The CDR3 loop spans 15 amino acids. The CDR3 loop reads CASSVPGLRTDTQYF. The CDR3 DNA, read in part, is TGTGCCAGCAGTGTACCGGGACTCCGCACAGATACG.

The table lists this clone with a few counts. The CDR3 end falls 3 residues outside the read, so it is completed with the germline J gene. The V and J genes are TRBV30 and TRBJ2-7; D unclear. V was shortened by 1 base and J by 5 bases, with 6 bases between the two germline ends. Germline V lookup: CDR1 GTSNPN, CDR2 SVGIG (reference sequence). There are 11 residues in the CDR3. The covered CDR3 bases are TGTGCCTGGAGTGGATCGGACGAG. Protein sequence: CAWSGSDE. The CDR3 reads in full as CAWSGSDEQYF.